This note documents a single T cell receptor (beta chain) sequence. Its antigen specificity is not known. Base qualities are not recorded, but no much larger clone differs from it by a single base. Spanning cysteine to phenylalanine, the CDR3 consists of 13 amino acids. Of the read, only the CDR3 DNA is kept; its 39 bases are in frame from base 1. V and J lose 4 bases and 3 bases, and a span of 7 bases separates them. From the germline V gene (reference sequence), CDR1 is LNHNV and CDR2 is YYDKDF. These data come from a study of shared clonotypes between healthy human individuals (TCRdb year 2020). For the study in its entirety: Three men and two women, aged 18 to 49 years, made up the cohort. Between about 0.94 and 8.9 billion PBMCs per donor were obtained by leukapheresis. The study deeply sequenced blood TCR repertoires of 5 or 6 healthy adults to estimate repertoire size and the extent of clonotype sharing between individuals. To increase sequencing depth and limit assay-specific biases, TCR repertoire library preparation and sequencing were carried out by different laboratories using diverse techniques. For each donor, CD4 naive and CD4 memory were each given three plates, CD8 naive was given two plates, and CD8 memory was given one plate. Beyond this particular receptor, the publication reports: Based on pairwise subsampling, the degree of clonotype sharing among donors was expected to be affected by sequencing depth. Rarefaction of sorted-subset datasets indicated incomplete sequencing despite the large sequencing depth. Because the study included a small number of donors, the genetic and exposure-history diversity represented was limited. Sampling was restricted to blood, and TCR repertoires in tissues likely differ from the TCR repertoires found in blood. Larger estimated clonotype richness was generally found for naive subsets than for memory subsets. Around 5.4% of naive CD4, 3.5% of naive CD8, about 2.4% of memory CD4, and over 0.35% of memory CD8 clonotypes were shared across several donors. Clonotypes shared by all four sorted-subset donors showed higher generation probabilities than non-shared clonotypes.

Healthy HIV-negative adults with no recently reported acute infections or vaccinations were included as donors. Every donor was a Caucasian adult living in Nashville, Tennessee, USA. CD4+ T cells were enriched through magnetic negative selection, after which naive cells were positively selected on CD45RA and the remaining negative fraction served as the memory subset. Blood was obtained by leukapheresis, after which PBMCs were separated by Ficoll-Histopaque density gradient centrifugation and cryopreserved in liquid nitrogen vapor phase. Purity and quantity of every magnetically sorted T cell population were checked by analytical flow cytometry. Each sorted fraction had its genomic DNA isolated and then quantified by UV absorbance on a Nanodrop 2000c. Using the deep immunoSEQ assay, TCR CDR3 regions were amplified from genomic DNA by multiplex PCR. Genomic DNA extracted from each cell subset was distributed evenly over all wells of several immunoSEQ 96-well plates, and each plate served as one replicate. For sorted subsets, about 220 ng of genomic DNA, equivalent to roughly 33,000 T cell genomes, went into each replicate PCR. Purified libraries were measured with a Qubit 3.0 fluorometer, size-checked on a Bioanalyzer 2100, and measured again with the KAPA Library Quantification kit. Every immunoSEQ 96-well plate was sequenced on a dedicated single-read 150-cycle Illumina NextSeq 550 flow cell. The original methods were these. Because only junctional sequences without quality scores were contained in the immunoSEQ output, filtering matching that applied to full-length reads could not be performed. Sequences were annotated with PyIR, a Python wrapper for IgBLAST v1.9, using IMGT germline references to assign V/J genes and CDR3. Any read was removed if the V/J assignment was weak (E-value above 1e-6), the CDR3 was missing, or the read contained stop codons, out-of-frame junctions, or ambiguous translated residues. V3J clonotypes were defined as sequences sharing an identical inferred V gene, J gene, and CDR3 amino acid sequence. Percentage overlap between repertoires was calculated by dividing the number of shared unique clonotypes by the size of the smaller repertoire. Richness of each repertoire was evaluated using RTK rarefaction, the Chao1 estimator, and Recon v2.1 estimates of unobserved clonotypes. Generation probabilities for all TCRbeta clonotypes obtained by the gDNA method from four donors were computed using OLGA. In TCRdb, the immuneACCESS table is reduced to in-frame sequences with V and J assigned. These tables do not hold every clone; where another copy was compared, an unresolved V gene accounts for under half, and the others remain unexplained. The V and J calls and the clone size are those of that table, but D and trimming were determined from the DNA. Within this sample are 850,000 to 1,200,000 clones, with approximately 70% of them counted one time only. The biggest ten clones account for roughly 1.5% of the sample.

Sequencing input: memory CD4+ T cells sorted from blood. Taken with the paper, the label for cell subset or site translates to: CD45RA-negative fraction. The rearranged chain carries TRBV15 and TRBJ2-1; no D gene can be assigned with confidence. This TCR was sampled from a man aged 18 to 29 in good health. The CDR3 protein: CATSTTIYNEQFF. The DNA sequence follows: TGTGCCACCAGCACCACCATCTACAATGAGCAGTTCTTC.